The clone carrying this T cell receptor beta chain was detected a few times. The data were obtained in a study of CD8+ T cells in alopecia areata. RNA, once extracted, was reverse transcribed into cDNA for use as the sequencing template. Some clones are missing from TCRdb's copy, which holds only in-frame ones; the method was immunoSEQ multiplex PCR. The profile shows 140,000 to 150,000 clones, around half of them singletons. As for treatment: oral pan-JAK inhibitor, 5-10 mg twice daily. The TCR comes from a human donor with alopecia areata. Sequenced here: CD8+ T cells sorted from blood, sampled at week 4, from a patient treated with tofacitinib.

CDR3 coding DNA: TGTGCCAGCAGTTACTCATTGGCAGCCGGCAACACTGAAGCTTTCTTT. It is translated as CASSYSLAAGNTEAFF. The rearrangement links TRBV6-5 to TRBJ1-1, with D hard to call. This CDR3 comprises 16 residues. Trimming left V 0 bases short and J 2 bases short, with 13 bases between. Per germline, CDR1 MNHEY and CDR2 SVGAGI.